Below, 22 T cell receptor beta chains from the same sample are listed, as sequenced in a study of T-cell reconstitution after alpha-beta-depleted transplantation in children. Preparation of the TCRbeta library was carried out with unique molecular identifiers. A single record per CDR3 protein comes from TCRdb applying MiXCR to the PCR reads. The sample comprises about 640,000 distinct CDR3 sequences, under 15% of which are singletons, and around 2.2% rests with the top ten. The source material was PBMCs, mostly from graft donor cells, sampled 360 days after TCRalphabeta/CD19-depleted stem cell transplant. The receptors here all came from a male patient younger than 18 who had a stem cell transplant for acute myeloid leukemia, so the T cells may come from the graft donor.

This chain links TRBV7-9 with TRBJ2-2, with D perhaps TRBD2 (6 bases). The CDR3 totals 15 residues. Trimming took off 3 bases at V and 9 bases at J, with 17 bases between the two ends. In germline, CDR1 is SEHNR, CDR2 FQNEAQ (reference sequence). The CDR3 loop reads CASSFLLAEHRELFF. The CDR3 coding sequence is TGTGCCAGCAGCTTTTTATTAGCGGAACACCGGGAGCTGTTTTTT.

This clonotype was observed many times. The J gene is TRBJ2-3, the V gene TRBV11-3, with D perhaps TRBD2 (6 bases). V lost 0 bases and J lost 1, with 11 bases in between. The CDR3 is 16 residues long. Germline loops: CDR1 SGHNT, CDR2 YENEEA. The CDR3 DNA follows: TGTGCCAGCAGCTTAGATGCGGGACCGCGCACAGATACGCAGTATTTT. This sequence encodes CASSLDAGPRTDTQYF.

This clonotype was counted a few times. Since a much larger clone is just one base distant, this may be a read error. The CDR3 protein is CAIGGQGNTGELFF. The CDR3, as DNA: TGTGCCATCGGGGGACAGGGGAACACCGGGGAGCTGTTTTTT. The chain joins TRBV10-3 to TRBJ2-2, with 9 bases aligning to TRBD1. The CDR3 covers 14 residues. With 8 bases clipped from V and 1 base from J, the junction kept 2 bases outside the gene matches. CDR1 and CDR2 from the germline V gene are ENHRY and SYGVKD.

This clonotype turned up a few times. The V call is TRBV7-2, the J call TRBJ2-7; D is unresolved. This CDR3 contains 14 residues. The V end was cut by 7 bases, the J end by 0 bases, with 13 bases between. Germline lookup yields CDR1 SGHTA and CDR2 FQGNSA. DNA for the CDR3: TGTGCCAGCAAGCCCATACAGAGCTCCTACGAGCAGTACTTC. Residues: CASKPIQSSYEQYF.

This clonotype was recorded at least ten times. J is TRBJ2-7 and V is TRBV20-1; TRBD2 matches at 7 bases. V dropped 3 bases and J dropped 2; count of bases not matched to a gene: 7. The CDR3 totals 14 residues. The germline V gene encodes CDR1 DFQATT and CDR2 SNEGSKA (reference sequence). The CDR3 DNA follows: TGCAGTGCTAGGGGGCTAGCGGTGACCTACGAGCAGTACTTC. Its translation is CSARGLAVTYEQYF.

In this sample, this clonotype turned up many times. V usage is TRBV11-1 and J usage is TRBJ1-2, with unresolved D. Germline V gives CDR1 SGHAT, CDR2 FQDESV (reference sequence). This CDR3 has 13 residues. V was cut by 1 base and J by 8 bases, with 11 bases left in between. The CDR3 loop is CASSLGYQVGYTF. The CDR3 DNA follows: TGTGCCAGCAGCTTAGGTTACCAGGTCGGCTACACCTTC.

This clonotype was seen more than once but under ten times. J is TRBJ1-1 and V is TRBV19; a possible D gene is TRBD1 (5 bases). V lost 9 bases and J 1 base, leaving 15 bases between the germline ends. The CDR3 consists of 14 residues. Germline CDR1 reads LNHDA; CDR2 reads SQIVND (reference sequence). For the CDR3, the DNA is TGTGCCAGCTATTCCAGGGCCGAGAACACTGAAGCTTTCTTT. This sequence encodes CASYSRAENTEAFF.

The chain links TRBV7-2 to TRBJ2-4; TRBD1 matches 7 bases. The CDR3 runs to 16 residues. The V gene end was trimmed by 1 base and the J gene end by 0 bases; junction bases not matched to a gene: 3. Germline V gives CDR1 SGHTA, CDR2 FQGNSA. The CDR3 protein is CASSLGDSLAKNIQYF. In DNA form, the CDR3 reads TGTGCCAGCAGCTTAGGGGACAGCCTAGCCAAAAACATTCAGTACTTC.

The chain uses TRBV27 and TRBJ2-3; 9 positions match TRBD2. Germline CDR1 and CDR2: MNHEY and SMNVEV (reference sequence). There are 20 residues in the CDR3. V lost 2 bases and J lost 2; bases outside the gene matches: 17. CDR3 protein: CASSLRPWLAGRYLTDTQYF. CDR3 nucleotides: TGTGCCAGCAGTTTAAGACCCTGGCTAGCGGGGAGATATCTCACAGATACGCAGTATTTT.

In its sample, this clonotype was seen many times. The chain is built from TRBV4-3 and TRBJ2-7; 7 positions match TRBD2. The CDR3 consists of 14 residues. Germline trimming cut 4 bases from V and 4 bases from J; bases unmatched to any gene: 7. Germline CDR1 and CDR2: LGHNA and YSLEER. CDR3 protein: CASSPGTTSYEQYF. CDR3 nucleotides: TGCGCCAGCAGCCCCGGGACTACTTCTTACGAGCAGTACTTC.

This clonotype was seen repeatedly, ten times or more. The J gene is TRBJ2-1, the V gene TRBV28, with 12 bases matching TRBD2. The V gene's germline CDR1 is MDHEN and CDR2 SYDVKM. The CDR3 has 19 residues. Trimming cost V 2 bases and J 2 bases; bases outside gene matches: 10. This CDR3 is CASSLRRQGLAGPYNEQFF. As DNA, the CDR3 is TGTGCCAGCAGTTTAAGGCGACAGGGACTAGCGGGCCCCTACAATGAGCAGTTCTTC.

There are a few counts of this clonotype. The chain employs TRBV12-3 or TRBV12-4 and TRBJ2-7; D gene uncertain. This CDR3 contains 17 residues. Trimming removed 1 base from V and 3 bases from J, with 19 bases in between. CDR3 sequence: CASSLDPYPSENYEQYF. The DNA for the CDR3 is TGTGCCAGCAGTTTAGACCCCTACCCCTCGGAGAACTACGAGCAGTACTTC.

This clonotype came up a few times. The V call is TRBV7-9, the J call TRBJ2-4, with TRBD1 as a possible D gene (5 bases). The CDR3 is 15 amino acids. CDR1 SEHNR and CDR2 FQNEAQ come from the germline V gene (reference sequence). The germline V and J ends were trimmed by 5 bases and 1 base, with 12 bases remaining between them. CDR3 nucleotide sequence: TGTGCCAGCAGCCCCCTACCAGGGGCCAAAAACATTCAGTACTTC. This codes for CASSPLPGAKNIQYF.

This clonotype was found many times. The CDR3 loop reads CASSFPGEGYEQYF. CDR3 DNA: TGTGCCAGCAGTTTCCCCGGGGAAGGCTACGAGCAGTACTTC. The rearrangement joins TRBV28 to TRBJ2-7; TRBD2 might be the D (5 bases). The CDR3 runs to 14 residues. Germline lookup yields CDR1 MDHEN and CDR2 SYDVKM. V was trimmed by 3 bases and J by 3 bases, leaving 12 bases between them.

The table lists this clonotype with a few counts. The chain joins TRBV12-3 or TRBV12-4 to TRBJ2-1; 7 bases line up with TRBD1. There are 13 residues in the CDR3. Trimming cost V 6 bases and J 9 bases; bases outside gene matches: 8. The DNA for the CDR3 is TGTGCCAGCAGCCTTTTAGGGGGCGGTGAGCAGTTCTTC. Its translation is CASSLLGGGEQFF.

The V and J genes are TRBV13 and TRBJ1-1, with 7 bases aligning to TRBD1. Trimming cost V 5 bases and J 3 bases; bases outside gene matches: 9. The CDR3 length is 15 residues. CDR1 and CDR2 (germline): PRHDT, FYEKMQ (reference sequence). CDR3 region: CASSMTGRGYTEAFF. CDR3 DNA: TGTGCCAGCAGCATGACAGGGAGGGGGTACACTGAAGCTTTCTTT. The complete variable domain, with remaining parts taken from reference TRBV13 and TRBJ1-1, reads AAGVIQSPRHLIKEKRETATLKCYPIPRHDTVYWYQQGPGQDPQFLISFYEKMQSDKGSIPDRFSAQQFSDYHSELNMSSLELGDSALYFCASSMTGRGYTEAFFGQGTRLTVV.

The J gene is TRBJ2-3, the V gene TRBV24-1; maybe TRBD1 (5 bases). This CDR3 spans 15 amino acids. Looked up from germline, CDR1 is KGHDR and CDR2 is SFDVKD. The germline V and J ends were trimmed by 4 bases and 6 bases, with 16 bases remaining between them. CDR3 residues: CATSEDRRVGDTQYF. CDR3 bases: TGTGCCACCAGTGAAGATCGCAGGGTAGGCGATACGCAGTATTTT.

This clonotype came up a few times. The chain carries TRBV7-3 and TRBJ1-1, with D hard to call. V was shortened by 5 bases and J by 0 bases, with 13 bases between the two germline ends. The CDR3 runs to 15 residues. Germline lookup yields CDR1 SGHTA and CDR2 FQGTGA. The CDR3 is CASSPRTAVNTEAFF. The CDR3 DNA follows: TGTGCCAGCAGCCCGCGGACGGCTGTGAACACTGAAGCTTTCTTT.

The chain carries TRBV29-1 and TRBJ2-7; a possible D gene is TRBD1 (5 bases). V was cut by 0 bases and J by 1 base, with 22 bases left in between. Germline CDR1 and CDR2: SQVTM and ANQGSEA. There are 18 residues in the CDR3. CDR3: CSVEDGAETSLRSYEQYF. Written as DNA, the CDR3 is TGCAGCGTTGAAGATGGGGCGGAGACCTCACTCCGGTCCTACGAGCAGTACTTC.

This clonotype showed up just a few times. The CDR3 DNA sequence: TGTGCCAGCAGCCAACTAGCGGGAGGACCTTACAATGAGCAGTTCTTC. It yields the protein CASSQLAGGPYNEQFF. The chain combines TRBV27 with TRBJ2-1, with 12 bases aligning to TRBD2. From germline, CDR1 is MNHEY and CDR2 SMNVEV (reference sequence). CDR3 length equals 16 residues. J lost 4 bases, V lost 6 bases, and 7 bases had no gene match.

This clonotype has a handful of counts. The gene calls are TRBV4-3 and TRBJ2-7; possible D gene TRBD2, 5 bases. The CDR3 loop spans 16 amino acids. The ends were cut back, 0 bases at V and 3 bases at J, with 15 bases in the middle. Germline V gene data show CDR1 as LGHNA and CDR2 as YSLEER. CDR3 bases: TGCGCCAGCAGCCAAGATCATCTGGTGGCGGGCTACGAGCAGTACTTC. Translation: CASSQDHLVAGYEQYF.

This rearrangement joins TRBV11-1 to TRBJ2-3, with 10 bases that match TRBD2. CDR3 size: 18 residues. Germline-derived CDR1 and CDR2 are SGHAT and FQDESV (reference sequence). With 0 bases clipped from V and 5 bases from J, the junction kept 11 bases outside the gene matches. The DNA of the CDR3 is TGTGCCAGCAGCTTAGCGGAGTCTAGCGGGAGAAGCCAAGATACGCAGTATTTT. Protein product: CASSLAESSGRSQDTQYF.